This passage covers 8 T cell receptor beta chains from one sample sequenced in a study of T cells in Graves' hyperthyroidism and ophthalmopathy. Researchers took RNA transcripts and amplified the TCR beta CDR3 regions from them. HTBI primers were the set used in a first-round RT-PCR of the TCR CDR3. A single record per CDR3 protein comes from TCRdb applying MiXCR to the multiplex PCR reads. The sample holds about 380,000 distinct CDR3 sequences, around an eighth seen once. Sequenced: blood. These receptors were taken from a man aged 25 to 40 with Graves' hyperthyroidism that later progressed to Graves' ophthalmopathy.

In this sample, this clonotype turned up many times. This sequence joins TRBV12-3 or TRBV12-4 and TRBJ1-1; a possible D gene is TRBD1 (6 bases). V lost 0 bases, J lost 7 bases, and 12 bases lay in between. CDR3 length equals 14 residues. The DNA of the CDR3 is TGTGCCAGCAGTTTAGCGCCACAGGGAAATGAAGCTTTCTTT. This gives the protein CASSLAPQGNEAFF.

The V and J genes are TRBV4-1 and TRBJ2-5; 7 bases fit TRBD1. The length of the CDR3 is 15 residues. In germline, CDR1 is MGHRA, CDR2 YSYEKL. Trimming took 3 bases from V and 1 from J; bases not matched to a gene: 5. CDR3 residues: CASSQVTGIQETQYF. CDR3 nucleotide sequence: TGCGCCAGCAGCCAGGTGACAGGGATCCAAGAGACCCAGTACTTC.

This clonotype occurred a few times. The chain uses TRBV11-2 and TRBJ2-1, with 8 bases aligning to TRBD1. Germline assignment: CDR1 SGHAT and CDR2 FQNNGV. V lost 5 bases, J lost 1 base, and 7 bases stayed unmatched. This CDR3 has 16 amino acids. CDR3 sequence: CASSTYRGRSYNEQFF. CDR3 DNA sequence: TGTGCCAGCAGCACCTACAGGGGGAGGTCCTACAATGAGCAGTTCTTC.

This clonotype was counted only a few times. The V and J genes are TRBV6-1 and TRBJ2-5, with TRBD1 as a possible D gene (5 bases). The germline V and J ends were trimmed by 5 bases and 4 bases, with 17 bases remaining between them. This CDR3 is built from 15 residues. Germline loops: CDR1 MNHNS, CDR2 SASEGT. The CDR3 loop is CASSRSGSRVETQYF. For the CDR3, the DNA is TGTGCCAGCAGTCGGTCAGGGTCTAGGGTAGAGACCCAGTACTTC.

This clonotype was counted a few times. The genes are TRBV3-1 and TRBJ1-5; unclear D gene. Between the trimmed V and J ends, which lost 2 bases and 1 base, there was a span of 9 bases. Germline CDR1 is LGHDT and CDR2 is YNNKEL (reference sequence). This CDR3 comprises 15 residues. The CDR3 loop reads CASSQLYTSNQPQHF. The CDR3 nucleotides read TGTGCCAGCAGCCAACTGTACACAAGCAATCAGCCCCAGCATTTT.

This clonotype was observed a handful of times. The J gene is TRBJ1-2, the V gene TRBV28, with 7 bases that match TRBD1. The CDR3 is made up of 14 amino acids. Germline CDR1 is MDHEN and CDR2 is SYDVKM. The trim removed 7 bases at V and 4 bases at J, leaving 9 bases unmatched. DNA of the CDR3: TGTGCCAGCACTCCAGATCGGGACAGCTATGGCTACACCTTC. As protein: CASTPDRDSYGYTF.

At least ten counts were recorded for this clonotype. This chain connects TRBV18 to TRBJ2-5; D is perhaps TRBD2 (5 bases). Germline V gene lookup returns CDR1 KGHSH and CDR2 LQKENI. This CDR3 is 13 amino acids long. Trimming removed 1 base at V and 5 bases at J, with 8 bases between. CDR3 residues: CASSPLERETQYF. CDR3 nucleotide sequence: TGTGCCAGCTCACCACTTGAGCGGGAGACCCAGTACTTC.

This clonotype was detected only a few times. This sequence may be a read error, since a much larger clone differs from it by one base. The rearrangement links TRBV2 to TRBJ2-5; weak D call: TRBD1 (5 bases). Germline V gives CDR1 SNHLY, CDR2 FYNNEI. This CDR3 has 14 residues. CDR3 nucleotides: TGTGCCAGCAGTGAAACCCGACAGAAAGAGACCCAGTGCTTC. Translated, it gives CASSETRQKETQCF.